One TCR beta chain is described in this entry. Its antigen remains undetermined. Base-call qualities are not available, and no considerably larger clone is one nucleotide away. TCRbeta CDR3 regions were amplified from genomic DNA using the immunoSEQ Assay, a bias-controlled multiplex PCR. Per the source publication's procedure: The number of nucleated cells in each sample was estimated by amplification of reference gene primers within the assay. To quantify the absolute abundance of each unique TCRbeta CDR3 rearrangement, sequence reads were collapsed and filtered. For each sample, productive Simpson clonality was calculated by taking the square root of Simpson's diversity index across productive rearrangements. Not all clones reach the TCRdb copy of this immuneACCESS table, which keeps in-frame sequences only. Checked studies attribute under half of the gap to unresolved V genes and leave the rest unexplained. Clone size and V and J calls were adopted from that table, with D and trimming inferred from the DNA. For this sample the table gives approximately 260,000 clones, of which approximately 85% were detected only once. In total, the top ten clones hold 9.5% to 12% of the sample.

The sample comes from a study of blood T cell repertoires in COVID-19 (dated by TCRdb to 2020 to 2022). With respect to the entire study: Samples from collaborators originated in the United States, Italy and Spain and spanned both the acute and convalescent phases of COVID-19. Subjects who had been exposed to COVID-19, were actively infected with it, or had recovered from it provided the deeply sampled blood TCRbeta repertoires that made up the dataset. Nearly every sample came with metadata listing a de-identified subject ID, COVID-19 status, age in years and sex. The repertoires were made available in a free public database intended to serve as a resource for research on the immune response to SARS-CoV-2. Where HLA class I and class II types were available, the types were taken from metadata supplied by the sample provider, not from assay-based typing. Samples were obtained from the ongoing ImmuneRACE study (first 160 participants) and from about 1,300 subjects provided by 6 global collaborators. The material from the prospective study consisted of cDNA or gDNA derived from T cells, B-cell-depleted T cells, or PBMCs.

Collaborating institutions collected whole blood in K2EDTA tubes following their own protocols. For TCRbeta analysis, collaborators shipped samples in one of three forms: frozen whole blood, isolated PBMCs, or DNA extracted from either of those sample types. V sheds 5 bases and J sheds 0 bases, leaving 8 bases between their ends. The cysteine opens and the phenylalanine closes a CDR3 of 14 amino acids. CDR3 DNA only is kept here, 42 bases in frame from base 1. Per the germline V gene, MGHRA is the CDR1 and YSYEKL is the CDR2. General study outcomes and caveats: How much clinical and demographic metadata was included differed by source and by participant, and the metadata was provided uncurated.

This TCR was sampled from a woman in her 70s with acute or convalescent COVID-19. This chain is built from TRBV4-1 and TRBJ1-3; no D gene call is confident. Sequenced sample: peripheral blood. For the CDR3, the sequence is CASSAVTSGNTIYF. The nucleotide sequence reads TGCGCCAGCAGCGCAGTTACCTCTGGAAACACCATATATTTT.